This T cell receptor (beta chain) derives from a study of blood T cell repertoires in COVID-19. Study-wide context: Samples came from the United States, Italy and Spain, spanning acute and convalescent COVID-19. From T cells, B-cell-depleted T cells, or PBMCs came the material, which was cDNA or gDNA.

Methods used by the authors: Amplified reference gene primers provided the basis for estimating nucleated cell counts. Sequenced by immunoSEQ multiplex PCR; TCRdb stores in-frame clones only, minus some. That table is the source of V, J and clone size, and D and trimming were worked out from the DNA. The sample holds 85,000 or so clones, more than 80% seen once. The TCR comes from a middle-aged man with active or convalescent COVID-19. The source material was peripheral blood.

CDR3: CASSLDGRGETQYF. CDR3 sequence (DNA): TGCGCCAGCAGCTTGGACGGGAGGGGAGAGACCCAGTACTTC. The chain has TRBV5-1 and TRBJ2-5, with TRBD2 matching 8 bases. Germline CDR1 is SGHRS and CDR2 is YFSETQ. V trimming: 0 bases; J trimming: 4 bases; junction bases outside the gene matches: 2. This CDR3 has 14 residues.